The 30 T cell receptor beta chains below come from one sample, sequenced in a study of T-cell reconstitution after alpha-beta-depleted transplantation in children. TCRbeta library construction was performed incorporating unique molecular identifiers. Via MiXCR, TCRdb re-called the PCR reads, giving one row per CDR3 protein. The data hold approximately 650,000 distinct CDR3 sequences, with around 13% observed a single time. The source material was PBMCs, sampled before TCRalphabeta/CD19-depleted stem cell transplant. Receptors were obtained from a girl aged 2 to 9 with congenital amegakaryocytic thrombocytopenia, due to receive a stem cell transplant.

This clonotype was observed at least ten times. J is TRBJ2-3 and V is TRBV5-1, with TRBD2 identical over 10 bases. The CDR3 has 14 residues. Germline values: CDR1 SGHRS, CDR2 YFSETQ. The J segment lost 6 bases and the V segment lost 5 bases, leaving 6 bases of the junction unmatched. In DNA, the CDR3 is TGCGCCAGCAGTCGGCGGACTAGCGGCGATACGCAGTATTTT. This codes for CASSRRTSGDTQYF.

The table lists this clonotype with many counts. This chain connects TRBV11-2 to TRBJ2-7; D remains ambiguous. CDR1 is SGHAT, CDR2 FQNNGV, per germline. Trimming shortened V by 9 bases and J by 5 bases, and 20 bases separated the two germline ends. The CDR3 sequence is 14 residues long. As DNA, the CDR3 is TGTGCCAGTACGCGAGAGTCTTTGGGAAACGAGCAGTACTTC. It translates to CASTRESLGNEQYF.

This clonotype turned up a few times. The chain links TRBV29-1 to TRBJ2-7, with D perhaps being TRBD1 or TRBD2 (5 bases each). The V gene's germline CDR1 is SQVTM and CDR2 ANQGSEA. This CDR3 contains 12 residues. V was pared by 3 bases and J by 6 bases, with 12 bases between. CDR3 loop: CSVDKAGGEQYF. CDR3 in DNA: TGCAGCGTTGACAAGGCTGGGGGCGAGCAGTACTTC.

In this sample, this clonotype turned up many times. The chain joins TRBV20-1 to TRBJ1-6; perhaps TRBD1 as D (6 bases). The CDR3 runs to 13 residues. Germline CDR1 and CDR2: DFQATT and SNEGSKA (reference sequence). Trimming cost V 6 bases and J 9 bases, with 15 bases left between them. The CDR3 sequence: CSAFQGNGSPLHF. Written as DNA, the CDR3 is TGCAGTGCGTTTCAGGGGAATGGTTCACCCCTCCACTTT.

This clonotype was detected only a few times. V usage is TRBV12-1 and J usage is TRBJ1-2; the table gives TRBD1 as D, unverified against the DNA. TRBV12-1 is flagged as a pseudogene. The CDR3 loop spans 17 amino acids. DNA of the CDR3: TGTGCCAGCAGCTTCAACGGCAGAAACAGGGAGCGGCAGGGCTACACCTTC. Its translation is CASSFNGRNRERQGYTF.

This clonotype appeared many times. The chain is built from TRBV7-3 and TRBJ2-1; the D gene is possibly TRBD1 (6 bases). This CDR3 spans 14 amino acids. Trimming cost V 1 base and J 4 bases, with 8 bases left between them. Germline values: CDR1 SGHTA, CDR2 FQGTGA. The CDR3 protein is CASSLRGLYNEQFF. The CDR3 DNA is TGTGCCAGCAGCTTAAGGGGGCTTTACAATGAGCAGTTCTTC.

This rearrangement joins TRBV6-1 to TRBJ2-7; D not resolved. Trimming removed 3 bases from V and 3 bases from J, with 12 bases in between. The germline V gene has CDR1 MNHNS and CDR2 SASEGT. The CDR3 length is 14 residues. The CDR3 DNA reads TGTGCCAGCAGTGACCGACGGAATTACTACGAGCAGTACTTC. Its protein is CASSDRRNYYEQYF.

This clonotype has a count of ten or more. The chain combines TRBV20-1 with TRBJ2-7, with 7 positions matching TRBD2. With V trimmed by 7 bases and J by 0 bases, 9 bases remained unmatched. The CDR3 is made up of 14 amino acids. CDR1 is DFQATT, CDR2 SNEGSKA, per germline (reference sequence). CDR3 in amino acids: CSVVPGGPSYEQYF. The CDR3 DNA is TGCAGTGTTGTTCCGGGAGGACCCTCCTACGAGCAGTACTTC.

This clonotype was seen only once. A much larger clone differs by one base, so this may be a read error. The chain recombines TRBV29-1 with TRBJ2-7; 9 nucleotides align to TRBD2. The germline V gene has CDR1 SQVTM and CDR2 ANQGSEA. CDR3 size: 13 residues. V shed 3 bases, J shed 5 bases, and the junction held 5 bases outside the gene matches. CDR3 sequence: CSVDLAGLNEQYF. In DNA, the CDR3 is TGCAGCGTTGACCTAGCGGGACTGAACGAGCAGTACTTC.

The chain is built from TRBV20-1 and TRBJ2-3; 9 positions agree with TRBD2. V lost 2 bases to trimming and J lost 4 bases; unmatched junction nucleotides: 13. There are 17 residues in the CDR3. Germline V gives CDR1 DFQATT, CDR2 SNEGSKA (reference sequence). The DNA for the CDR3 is TGCAGTGCTAGAAGGGGTGCGGGAGGGCCTTGGGCAGATACGCAGTATTTT. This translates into CSARRGAGGPWADTQYF.

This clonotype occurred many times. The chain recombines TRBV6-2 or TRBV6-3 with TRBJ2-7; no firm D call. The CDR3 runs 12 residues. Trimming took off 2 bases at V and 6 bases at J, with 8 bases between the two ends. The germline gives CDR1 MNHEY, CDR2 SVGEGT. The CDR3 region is CASSYILSEQYF. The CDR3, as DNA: TGTGCCAGCAGTTACATCCTCTCCGAGCAGTACTTC.

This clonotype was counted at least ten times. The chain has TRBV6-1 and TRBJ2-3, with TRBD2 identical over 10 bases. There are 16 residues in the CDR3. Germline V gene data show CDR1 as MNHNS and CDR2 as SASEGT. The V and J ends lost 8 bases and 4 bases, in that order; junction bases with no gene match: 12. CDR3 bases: TGTGCCAGCTACTGGACTAGCGGAGAGGGGGCAGATACGCAGTATTTT. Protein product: CASYWTSGEGADTQYF.

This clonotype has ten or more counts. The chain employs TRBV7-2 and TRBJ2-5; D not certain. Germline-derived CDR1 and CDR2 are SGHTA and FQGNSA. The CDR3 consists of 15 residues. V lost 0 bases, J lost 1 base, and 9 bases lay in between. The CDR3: CASSLASGPQETQYF. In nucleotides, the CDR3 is TGTGCCAGCAGCTTAGCTTCTGGGCCCCAAGAGACCCAGTACTTC.

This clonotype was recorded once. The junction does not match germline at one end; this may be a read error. CDR3 DNA: TGCAGTGCTTACTCCGGGACTCCGAGCTCCTACGAGCAGCACTTC. It yields the protein CSAYSGTPSSYEQHF. This chain links TRBV20-1 with TRBJ2-7; tentative D call: TRBD2 (6 bases). This CDR3 has 15 residues. CDR1 and CDR2 from the germline V gene are DFQATT and SNEGSKA (reference sequence).

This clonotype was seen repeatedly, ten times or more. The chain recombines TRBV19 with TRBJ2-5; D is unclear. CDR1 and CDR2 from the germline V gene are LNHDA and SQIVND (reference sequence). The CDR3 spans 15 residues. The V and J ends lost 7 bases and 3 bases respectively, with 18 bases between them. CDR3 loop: CASNQPGREEETQYF. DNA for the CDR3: TGTGCCAGTAACCAACCTGGGCGCGAGGAAGAGACCCAGTACTTC.

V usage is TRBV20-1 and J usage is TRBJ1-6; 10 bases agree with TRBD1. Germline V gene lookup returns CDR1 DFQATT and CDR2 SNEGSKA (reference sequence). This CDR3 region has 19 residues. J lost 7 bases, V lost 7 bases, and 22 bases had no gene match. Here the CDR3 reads CSVLAAEFGTGVLNSPLHF. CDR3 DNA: TGCAGTGTTCTGGCTGCGGAATTCGGGACAGGGGTCCTAAATTCACCCCTCCACTTT.

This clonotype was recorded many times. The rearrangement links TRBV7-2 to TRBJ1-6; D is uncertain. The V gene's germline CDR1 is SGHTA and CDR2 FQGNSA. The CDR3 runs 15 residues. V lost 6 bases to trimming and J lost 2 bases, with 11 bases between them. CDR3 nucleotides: TGTGCCAGCAGTGCCAGCTTCCCCTATAATTCACCCCTCCACTTT. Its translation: CASSASFPYNSPLHF.

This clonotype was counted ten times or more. CDR3 residues: CASSPSSNVGETQYF. The CDR3 DNA is TGTGCCAGCAGTCCGTCGAGTAACGTCGGTGAGACCCAGTACTTC. The V gene is TRBV12-3 or TRBV12-4, the J gene TRBJ2-5; unclear D gene. V dropped 5 bases and J dropped 5 bases, with 18 bases sitting between them. The CDR3 runs to 15 residues.

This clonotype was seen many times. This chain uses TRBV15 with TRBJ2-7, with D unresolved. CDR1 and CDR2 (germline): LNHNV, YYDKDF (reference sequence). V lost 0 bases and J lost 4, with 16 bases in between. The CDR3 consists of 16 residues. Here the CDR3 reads CATSRDWGDAVYEQYF. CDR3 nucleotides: TGTGCCACCAGCAGAGATTGGGGTGATGCGGTATACGAGCAGTACTTC.

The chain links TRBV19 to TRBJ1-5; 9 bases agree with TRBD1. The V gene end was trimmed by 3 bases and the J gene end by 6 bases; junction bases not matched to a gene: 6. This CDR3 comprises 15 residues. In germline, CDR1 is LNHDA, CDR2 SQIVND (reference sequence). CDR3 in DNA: TGTGCCAGTAGTATCTGGGACAGGGTGGCTCAGCCCCAGCATTTT. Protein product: CASSIWDRVAQPQHF.

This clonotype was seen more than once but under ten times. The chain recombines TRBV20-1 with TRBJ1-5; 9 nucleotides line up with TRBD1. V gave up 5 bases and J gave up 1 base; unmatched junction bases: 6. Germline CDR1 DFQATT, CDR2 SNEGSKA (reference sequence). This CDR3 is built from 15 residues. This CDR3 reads CSASQGAESNQPQHF. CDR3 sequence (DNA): TGCAGTGCTTCACAGGGGGCAGAAAGCAATCAGCCCCAGCATTTT.

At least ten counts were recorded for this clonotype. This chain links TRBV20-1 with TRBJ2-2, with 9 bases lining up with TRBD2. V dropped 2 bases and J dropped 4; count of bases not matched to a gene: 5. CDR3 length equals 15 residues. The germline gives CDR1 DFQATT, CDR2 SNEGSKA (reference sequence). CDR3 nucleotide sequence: TGCAGTGCTAGATGGCTAGCGGGGCCCACCGGGGAGCTGTTTTTT. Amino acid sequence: CSARWLAGPTGELFF.

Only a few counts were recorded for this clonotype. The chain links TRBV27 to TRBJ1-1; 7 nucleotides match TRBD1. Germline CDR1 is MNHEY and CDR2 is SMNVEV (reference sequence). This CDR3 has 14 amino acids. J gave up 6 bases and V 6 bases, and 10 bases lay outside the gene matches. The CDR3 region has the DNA TGTGCCAGCAGCGGCAGAGGGGGCTTCTCTGAAGCTTTCTTT. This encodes CASSGRGGFSEAFF.

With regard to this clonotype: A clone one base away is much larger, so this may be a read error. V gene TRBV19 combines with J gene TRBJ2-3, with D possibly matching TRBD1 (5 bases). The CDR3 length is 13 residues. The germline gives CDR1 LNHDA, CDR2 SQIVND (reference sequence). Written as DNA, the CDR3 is TGTGCCAGTAGTATCCAGGGCACAGGTACGCAGTATTTT. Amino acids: CASSIQGTGTQYF.

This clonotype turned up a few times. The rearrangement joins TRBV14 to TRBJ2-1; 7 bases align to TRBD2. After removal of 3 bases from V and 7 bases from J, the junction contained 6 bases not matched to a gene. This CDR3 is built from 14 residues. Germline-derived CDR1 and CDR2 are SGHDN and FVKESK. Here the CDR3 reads CASSHRGLGNEQFF. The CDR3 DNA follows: TGTGCCAGCAGCCACCGCGGACTAGGGAATGAGCAGTTCTTC.

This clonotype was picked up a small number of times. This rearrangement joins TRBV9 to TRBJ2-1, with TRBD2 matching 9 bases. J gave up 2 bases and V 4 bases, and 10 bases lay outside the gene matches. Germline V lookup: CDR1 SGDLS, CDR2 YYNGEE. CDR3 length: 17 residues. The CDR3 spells CASSPLGGGRAYNEQFF. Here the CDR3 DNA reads TGTGCCAGCAGCCCCCTAGGGGGCGGGAGGGCCTACAATGAGCAGTTCTTC.

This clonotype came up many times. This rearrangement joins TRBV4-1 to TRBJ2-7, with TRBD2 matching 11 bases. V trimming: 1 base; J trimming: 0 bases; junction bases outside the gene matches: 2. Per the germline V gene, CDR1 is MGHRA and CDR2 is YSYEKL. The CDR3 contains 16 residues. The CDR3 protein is CASSQASGRSSYEQYF. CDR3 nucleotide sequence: TGCGCCAGCAGCCAAGCTAGCGGGAGGAGCTCCTACGAGCAGTACTTC.

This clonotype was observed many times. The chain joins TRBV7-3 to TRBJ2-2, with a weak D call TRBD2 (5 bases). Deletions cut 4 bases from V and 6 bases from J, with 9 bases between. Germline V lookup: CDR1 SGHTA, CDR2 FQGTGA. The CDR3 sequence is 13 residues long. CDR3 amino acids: CASSSGLPGELFF. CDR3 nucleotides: TGTGCCAGCAGCTCAGGACTTCCCGGGGAGCTGTTTTTT.

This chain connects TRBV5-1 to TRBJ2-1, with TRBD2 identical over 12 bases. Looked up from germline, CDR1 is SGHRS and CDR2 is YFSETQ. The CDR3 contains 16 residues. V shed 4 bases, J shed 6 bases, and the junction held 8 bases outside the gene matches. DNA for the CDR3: TGCGCCAGCAGCCTAAACCTAGCGGGAGGGGTCAATGAGCAGTTCTTC. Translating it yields CASSLNLAGGVNEQFF.

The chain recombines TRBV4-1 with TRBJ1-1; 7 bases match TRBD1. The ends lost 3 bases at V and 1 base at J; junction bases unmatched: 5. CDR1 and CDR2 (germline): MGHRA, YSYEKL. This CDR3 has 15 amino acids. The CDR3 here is CASSHRQGRNTEAFF. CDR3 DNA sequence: TGCGCCAGCAGCCATCGACAGGGTAGGAACACTGAAGCTTTCTTT.